This T cell receptor beta chain was obtained from a study of blood T cell repertoires in COVID-19. Study summary: Specimens from acute and convalescent COVID-19 originated in the United States, Italy and Spain.

Clinical histories supplied by participants themselves formed the basis of cohort assignment. In the study's own analysis: Using reference gene primer amplification, nucleated cell counts were estimated. TCRdb's table, derived via immunoSEQ multiplex PCR, lists solely in-frame clones and lacks some. V and J calls and clone size are those listed in that table; D and trimming were worked out from the DNA. Of roughly 250,000 clones in the sample, more than 75% were seen once. Per the germline V gene, CDR1 is SGHNT and CDR2 is YENEEA. The CDR3 consists of 18 residues. V shed 4 bases, J shed 3 bases, and the junction held 11 bases outside the gene matches.

The sequenced sample consisted of PBMCs or T cells enriched from blood (not recorded which). V and J are TRBV11-3 and TRBJ2-2; 10 bases line up with TRBD2. This TCR came from a woman aged 40 to 50 with acute COVID-19. The CDR3 here is CASSSEGLAGAYTGELFF. Written as DNA, the CDR3 is TGTGCCAGCAGCTCCGAAGGTCTAGCGGGAGCCTACACCGGGGAGCTGTTTTTT.